Below, 14 T cell receptor beta chains from the same sample are listed, as sequenced in a study of blood T cells in healthy people across ages. Through a sample-barcoded 5' primer and a J-beta primer mix, a second PCR was run for 7 to 11 cycles. TCRdb analysed the 5' RACE reads with MiXCR anew, one entry per CDR3 protein. The table lists approximately 810,000 distinct CDR3 sequences, about 37% of them singletons, with 10% to 15% in the top ten. Input material: blood. These receptors all come from a man aged 18 to 35 in good health.

This clonotype was picked up a small number of times. The chain links TRBV5-6 to TRBJ1-2; D perhaps matches TRBD1 (6 bases). CDR1 is SGHDT and CDR2 is YYEEEE in the germline V gene. This CDR3 is built from 16 residues. Trimming removed 0 bases at V and 8 bases at J, with 20 bases between. CDR3 sequence (DNA): TGTGCCAGCAGCTTGGGTTTTTACGGGGGCCCGCGCGGCTACACCTTC. Translated, it gives CASSLGFYGGPRGYTF.

This chain joins TRBV4-2 and TRBJ1-5; D gene uncertain. Germline V gene sequence: CDR1 LGHNA, CDR2 YNFKEQ. The CDR3 is 13 residues long. The germline V and J ends were trimmed by 1 base and 6 bases, with 7 bases remaining between them. The CDR3 protein is CASSQGGFQPQHF. CDR3 nucleotide sequence: TGTGCCAGCAGCCAAGGAGGTTTTCAGCCCCAGCATTTT.

The chain couples TRBV6-5 to TRBJ2-1; 7 bases fit TRBD1. The CDR3 is 16 amino acids. Trimming removed 1 base from V and 0 bases from J; junction bases left unmatched: 3. Germline CDR1 and CDR2: MNHEY and SVGAGI. The CDR3 DNA is TGTGCCAGCAGTTACTTCGACAGGGACTCCTACAATGAGCAGTTCTTC. This sequence encodes CASSYFDRDSYNEQFF.

This clonotype has only one observation. The chain combines TRBV18 with TRBJ1-1; D is unresolved. V lost 3 bases to trimming and J lost 4 bases, with 9 bases between them. The CDR3 runs to 13 residues. Per germline, CDR1 KGHSH and CDR2 LQKENI. CDR3 bases: TGTGCCAGCTCACCTAGGATGGGCACTGAAGCTTTCTTT. This encodes CASSPRMGTEAFF.

This sequence joins TRBV14 and TRBJ1-2, with 7 bases identical to TRBD1. This CDR3 is built from 14 residues. J was trimmed by 7 bases and V by 4 bases; bases with no gene match: 9. The germline gives CDR1 SGHDN, CDR2 FVKESK. CDR3 residues: CASSLQGNRSGYTF. The DNA for the CDR3 is TGTGCCAGCAGCCTACAGGGGAATCGGAGTGGCTACACCTTC.

The gene calls are TRBV11-2 and TRBJ1-1, with a possible D match to TRBD1 (5 bases). In germline, CDR1 is SGHAT, CDR2 FQNNGV. V lost 5 bases, J lost 7 bases, and 14 bases lay in between. The CDR3 consists of 13 residues. The chain's CDR3 is CASSAAGTGEAFF. DNA for the CDR3: TGTGCCAGCAGCGCGGCAGGGACGGGTGAAGCTTTCTTT.

The chain is built from TRBV7-9 and TRBJ1-2; D is possibly TRBD1 (6 bases). The CDR3 totals 14 residues. Trimming left V 5 bases short and J 3 bases short, with 13 bases between. Germline V gives CDR1 SEHNR, CDR2 FQNEAQ (reference sequence). CDR3 bases: TGTGCCAGCAGCGTGGGGGGCCTTGACTATGGCTACACCTTC. Amino acids: CASSVGGLDYGYTF. The entire variable domain, with the rest obtained from reference TRBV7-9 and TRBJ1-2, is as follows: DTGVSQNPRHKITKRGQNVTFRCDPISEHNRLYWYRQTLGQGPEFLTYFQNEAQLEKSRLLSDRFSAERPKGSFSTLEIQRTEQGDSAMYLCASSVGGLDYGYTFGSGTRLTVV.

This clonotype occurred many times. The chain uses TRBV4-3 and TRBJ2-7; 7 bases fit TRBD2. Germline lookup yields CDR1 LGHNA and CDR2 YSLEER. Unmatched junction bases numbered 6, after V lost 2 bases and J lost 2 bases. The CDR3 totals 15 residues. The CDR3 coding sequence is TGCGCCAGCAGCCAAAATTGGGGGGGAACCTACGAGCAGTACTTC. Protein sequence: CASSQNWGGTYEQYF.

V is TRBV20-1 and J is TRBJ2-1, with D maybe TRBD2 (6 bases). Trimming shortened V by 1 base and J by 10 bases, and 17 bases separated the two germline ends. Germline V gives CDR1 DFQATT, CDR2 SNEGSKA (reference sequence). This CDR3 is built from 14 residues. The CDR3 DNA is TGCAGTGCTAGAGCCCGGGACTTCGTTGCCGAGCAGTTCTTC. It encodes CSARARDFVAEQFF.

This clonotype was seen more than once but under ten times. V usage is TRBV20-1 and J usage is TRBJ2-7, with D perhaps TRBD2 (6 bases). Trimming took 3 bases from V and 6 from J, leaving 12 bases between them. The CDR3 totals 12 residues. Germline-derived CDR1 and CDR2 are DFQATT and SNEGSKA (reference sequence). The CDR3, as DNA: TGCAGTGCTAGCTATGGGGGGTGCGAGCAGTACTTC. Translating it yields CSASYGGCEQYF.

CDR3 in amino acids: CASNGVAGANVLTF. CDR3 nucleotides: TGTGCCAGCAATGGGGTAGCTGGGGCCAACGTCCTGACTTTC. The chain carries TRBV25-1 and TRBJ2-6; D gene unclear. The germline gives CDR1 MGHDK, CDR2 SYGVNS. Trimming took off 7 bases at V and 2 bases at J, with 9 bases between the two ends. The CDR3 has 14 amino acids.

This clonotype has only a few counts. The chain is built from TRBV7-2 and TRBJ1-2; no reliable D call. The CDR3 runs 15 residues. The V and J ends lost 1 base and 8 bases respectively, with 17 bases between them. From germline, CDR1 is SGHTA and CDR2 FQGNSA. DNA for the CDR3: TGTGCCAGCAGCTTAGATTGGACCTTGGATGGAGGCTACACCTTC. This translates into CASSLDWTLDGGYTF. The complete variable domain, with remaining parts taken from reference TRBV7-2 and TRBJ1-2, reads GAGVSQSPSNKVTEKGKDVELRCDPISGHTALYWYRQSLGQGLEFLIYFQGNSAPDKSGLPSDRFSAERTGGSVSTLTIQRTQQEDSAVYLCASSLDWTLDGGYTFGSGTRLTVV.

This sequence joins TRBV30 and TRBJ1-1; 8 nucleotides match TRBD1. J lost 3 bases, V lost 5 bases, and 5 bases had no gene match. This CDR3 comprises 13 residues. The germline CDR1 and CDR2 sequences are GTSNPN and SVGIG (reference sequence). The CDR3 region has the DNA TGTGCCTGGGAGACAGGGGCGTACACTGAAGCTTTCTTT. Its protein product is CAWETGAYTEAFF.

This clonotype has more than one count but fewer than ten. The gene calls are TRBV20-1 and TRBJ2-1, with TRBD2 identical over 13 bases. From germline, CDR1 is DFQATT and CDR2 SNEGSKA (reference sequence). The V gene end was trimmed by 2 bases and the J gene end by 0 bases; junction bases not matched to a gene: 10. The CDR3 is made up of 19 amino acids. The chain's CDR3 is CSARFPTSGGPHSYNEQFF. In nucleotides, the CDR3 is TGCAGTGCTAGATTCCCGACTAGCGGGGGGCCCCACTCCTACAATGAGCAGTTCTTC.